This section outlines one T cell receptor (beta chain) sequence together with its context. Its antigen is not known. Between the trimmed V and J ends, which lost 9 bases and 0 bases, there was a span of 11 bases. The CDR3 has 13 amino acids. CDR1 and CDR2 from the germline V gene are SNHLY and FYNNEI. The record originates from a study of regulatory dendritic cells for organ transplantation. Repertoires were generated with immunoSEQ multiplex PCR, while TCRdb's copy carries only in-frame clones and drops some. The table shows 9,500 to 15,000 clones, with less than 80% occurring only once. Allogeneic regulatory or mature dendritic cells were co-cultured for more than 4 days with CFSE-labeled sorted T cells at 1:10.

Sequencing was done on a sample of naive CD8+ T cells from blood cultured with dendritic cells. Specified subset: CD45RA+ naive T cells. The chain links TRBV2 to TRBJ1-2; unclear D gene. This clonotype was obtained from a human donor in good health. CDR3 coding DNA: TGTGCCAGTGTCGGCACTACTAACTATGGCTACACCTTC. Its protein product is CASVGTTNYGYTF.